Included here is one TCR beta chain sequence, with context. This sample stems from a study of shared clonotypes between healthy human individuals. Here immunoSEQ multiplex PCR was the method, and the copy in TCRdb shows in-frame clones only, minus some. The table records roughly 590,000 clones, nearly 97% of them present only once. Per the germline V gene, CDR1 is SGHNT and CDR2 is YYREEE (reference sequence). The CDR3 covers 15 residues. V gave up 3 bases and J gave up 1 base, with 14 bases separating them. It was CD45RO-negative cells, positively selected for CCR7, that made up naive CD8 cells, with terminally differentiated effector memory CD45RA+ cells excluded.

What was sequenced was naive CD8+ T cells sorted from blood. This chain connects TRBV5-4 to TRBJ2-7; D call uncertain. The sequence derives from a woman aged 30 to 39 in good health. The CDR3 DNA sequence: TGTGCCAGCAGCTCCTTGGGATTTGCTTCCTACGAGCAGTACTTC. This sequence encodes CASSSLGFASYEQYF.